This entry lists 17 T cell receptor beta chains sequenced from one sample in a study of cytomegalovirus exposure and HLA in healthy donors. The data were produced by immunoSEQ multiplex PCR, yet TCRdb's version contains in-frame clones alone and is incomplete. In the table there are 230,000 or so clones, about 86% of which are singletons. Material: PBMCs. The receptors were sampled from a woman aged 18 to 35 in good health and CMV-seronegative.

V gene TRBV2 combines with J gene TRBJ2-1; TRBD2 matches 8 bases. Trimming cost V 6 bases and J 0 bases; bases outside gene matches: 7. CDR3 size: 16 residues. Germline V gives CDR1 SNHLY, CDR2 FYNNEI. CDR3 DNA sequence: TGTGCCAGCAGAGGAACTAGCGGAAGCTCCTACAATGAGCAGTTCTTC. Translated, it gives CASRGTSGSSYNEQFF. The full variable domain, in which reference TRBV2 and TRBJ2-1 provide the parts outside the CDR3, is EPEVTQTPSHQVTQMGQEVILRCVPISNHLYFYWYRQILGQKVEFLVSFYNNEISEKSEIFDDQFSVERPDGSNFTLKIRSTKLEDSAMYFCASRGTSGSSYNEQFFGPGTRLTVL.

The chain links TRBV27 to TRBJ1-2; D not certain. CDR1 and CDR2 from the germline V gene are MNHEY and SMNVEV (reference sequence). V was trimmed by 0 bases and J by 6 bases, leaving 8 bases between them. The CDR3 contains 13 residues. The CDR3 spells CASSLSSLNGYTF. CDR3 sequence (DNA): TGTGCCAGCAGTTTATCAAGCCTTAATGGCTACACCTTC.

CDR3 loop: CASSSPWTGVSQTTPDSYNEQFF. In DNA, the CDR3 is TGTGCCAGCAGTTCCCCCTGGACAGGGGTATCTCAAACGACACCTGACTCCTACAATGAGCAGTTCTTC. The chain carries TRBV28 and TRBJ2-1, with 9 bases identical to TRBD1. Germline loops: CDR1 MDHEN, CDR2 SYDVKM. V lost 4 bases, J lost 0 bases, and 25 bases stayed unmatched. The CDR3 length is 23 residues.

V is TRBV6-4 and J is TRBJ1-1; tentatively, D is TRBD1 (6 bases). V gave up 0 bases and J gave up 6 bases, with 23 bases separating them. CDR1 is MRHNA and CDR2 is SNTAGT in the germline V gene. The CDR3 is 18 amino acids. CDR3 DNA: TGTGCCAGCAGTGACTCGAGGTTAGGAGGCAGGGGAGACGCTGAAGCTTTCTTT. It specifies CASSDSRLGGRGDAEAFF.

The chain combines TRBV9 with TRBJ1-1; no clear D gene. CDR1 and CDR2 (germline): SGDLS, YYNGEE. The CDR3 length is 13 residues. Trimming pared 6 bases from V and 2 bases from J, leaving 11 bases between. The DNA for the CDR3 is TGTGCCAGCAAACCGAGGAATAACACTGAAGCTTTCTTT. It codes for CASKPRNNTEAFF.

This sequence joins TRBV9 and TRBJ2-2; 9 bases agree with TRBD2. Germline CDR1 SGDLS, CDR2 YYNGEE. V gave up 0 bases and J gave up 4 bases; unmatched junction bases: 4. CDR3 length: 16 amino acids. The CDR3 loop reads CASSVGSGSATGELFF. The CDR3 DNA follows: TGTGCCAGCAGCGTAGGTAGCGGGAGCGCCACCGGGGAGCTGTTTTTT.

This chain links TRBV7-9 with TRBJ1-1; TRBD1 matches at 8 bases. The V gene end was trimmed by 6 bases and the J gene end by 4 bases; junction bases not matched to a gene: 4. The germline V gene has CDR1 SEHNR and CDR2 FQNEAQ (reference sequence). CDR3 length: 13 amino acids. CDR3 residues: CASRDRVGTEAFF. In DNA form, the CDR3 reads TGTGCCAGCAGGGACAGGGTCGGCACTGAAGCTTTCTTT.

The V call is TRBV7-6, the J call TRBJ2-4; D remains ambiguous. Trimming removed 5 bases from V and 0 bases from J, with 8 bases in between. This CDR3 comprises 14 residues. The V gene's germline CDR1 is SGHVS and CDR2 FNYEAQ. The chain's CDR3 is CASSENLAKNIQYF. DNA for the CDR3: TGTGCCAGCAGCGAAAACTTAGCCAAAAACATTCAGTACTTC.

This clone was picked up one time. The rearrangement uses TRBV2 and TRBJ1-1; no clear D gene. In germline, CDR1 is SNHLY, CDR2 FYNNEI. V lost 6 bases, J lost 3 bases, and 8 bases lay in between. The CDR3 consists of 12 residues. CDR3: CASSLQDTEAFF. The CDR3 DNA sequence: TGTGCCAGCAGCCTCCAGGACACTGAAGCTTTCTTT.

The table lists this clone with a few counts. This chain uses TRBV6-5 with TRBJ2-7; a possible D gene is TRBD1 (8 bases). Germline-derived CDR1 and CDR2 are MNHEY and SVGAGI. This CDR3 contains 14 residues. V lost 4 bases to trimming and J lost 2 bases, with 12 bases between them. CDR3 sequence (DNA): TGTGCCAGCAGTTCAACAGGGGGGGCCTACGAGCAGTACTTC. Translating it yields CASSSTGGAYEQYF.

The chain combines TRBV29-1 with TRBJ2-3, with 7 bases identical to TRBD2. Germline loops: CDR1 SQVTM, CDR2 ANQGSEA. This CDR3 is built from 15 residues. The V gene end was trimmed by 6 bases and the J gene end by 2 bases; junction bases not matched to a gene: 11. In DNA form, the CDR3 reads TGCAGCGTGGGGGGGGAGCCAACTAACACAGATACGCAGTATTTT. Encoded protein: CSVGGEPTNTDTQYF.

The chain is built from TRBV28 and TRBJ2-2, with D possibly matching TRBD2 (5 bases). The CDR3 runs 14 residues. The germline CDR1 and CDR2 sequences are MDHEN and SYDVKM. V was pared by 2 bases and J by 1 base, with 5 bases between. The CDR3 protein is CASSLAGNTGELFF. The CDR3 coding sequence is TGTGCCAGCAGTTTAGCGGGGAACACCGGGGAGCTGTTTTTT. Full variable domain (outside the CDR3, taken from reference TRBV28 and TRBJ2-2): DVKVTQSSRYLVKRTGEKVFLECVQDMDHENMFWYRQDPGLGLRLIYFSYDVKMKEKGDIPEGYSVSREKKERFSLILESASTNQTSMYLCASSLAGNTGELFFGEGSRLTVL.

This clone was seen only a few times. CDR3 residues: CASSPERGGDTYEQYF. The CDR3 DNA is TGCGCCAGCAGTCCGGAAAGGGGAGGGGACACCTACGAGCAGTACTTC. The rearrangement uses TRBV23-1 and TRBJ2-7, with D tentatively TRBD2 (7 bases). TRBV23-1 is an ORF, with its function uncertain. The CDR3 contains 16 residues. Trimming shortened V by 4 bases and J by 2 bases, and 18 bases separated the two germline ends.

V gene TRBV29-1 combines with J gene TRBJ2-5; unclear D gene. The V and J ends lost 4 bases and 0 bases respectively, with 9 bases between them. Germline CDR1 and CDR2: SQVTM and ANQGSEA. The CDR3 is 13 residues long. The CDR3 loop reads CSVVAEHQETQYF. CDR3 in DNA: TGCAGCGTTGTAGCTGAGCACCAAGAGACCCAGTACTTC.

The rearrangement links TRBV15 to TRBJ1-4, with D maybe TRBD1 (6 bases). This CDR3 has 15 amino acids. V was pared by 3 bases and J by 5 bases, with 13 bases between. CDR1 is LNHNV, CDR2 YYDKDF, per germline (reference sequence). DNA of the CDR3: TGTGCCACCAGCAGGTATACAGGGATGAATGAAAAACTGTTTTTT. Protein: CATSRYTGMNEKLFF.

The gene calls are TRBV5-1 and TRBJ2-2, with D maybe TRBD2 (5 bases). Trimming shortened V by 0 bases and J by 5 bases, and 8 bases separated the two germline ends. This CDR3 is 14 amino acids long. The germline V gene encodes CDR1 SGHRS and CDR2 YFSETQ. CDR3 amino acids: CASSLVGVTGELFF. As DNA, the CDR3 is TGCGCCAGCAGCTTGGTCGGGGTAACCGGGGAGCTGTTTTTT.

This CDR3 is CASSPGQGGYTF. CDR3 DNA: TGTGCCAGCTCACCCGGACAGGGTGGCTACACCTTC. The chain carries TRBV18 and TRBJ1-2, with 8 bases lining up with TRBD1. The CDR3 sequence is 12 residues long. CDR1 is KGHSH, CDR2 LQKENI, per germline. After removal of 3 bases from V and 7 bases from J, the junction contained 1 base not matched to a gene.